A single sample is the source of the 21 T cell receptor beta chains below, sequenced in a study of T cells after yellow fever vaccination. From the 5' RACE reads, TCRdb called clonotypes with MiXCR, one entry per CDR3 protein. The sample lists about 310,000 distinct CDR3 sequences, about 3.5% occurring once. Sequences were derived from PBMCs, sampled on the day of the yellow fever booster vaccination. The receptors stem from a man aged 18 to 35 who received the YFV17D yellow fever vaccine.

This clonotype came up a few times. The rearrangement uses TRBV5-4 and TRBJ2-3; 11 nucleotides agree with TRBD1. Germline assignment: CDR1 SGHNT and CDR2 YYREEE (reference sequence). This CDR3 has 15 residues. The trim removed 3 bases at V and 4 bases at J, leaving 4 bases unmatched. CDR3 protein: CASSSAGQGADTQYF. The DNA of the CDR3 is TGTGCCAGCAGCTCGGCGGGACAGGGGGCAGATACGCAGTATTTT.

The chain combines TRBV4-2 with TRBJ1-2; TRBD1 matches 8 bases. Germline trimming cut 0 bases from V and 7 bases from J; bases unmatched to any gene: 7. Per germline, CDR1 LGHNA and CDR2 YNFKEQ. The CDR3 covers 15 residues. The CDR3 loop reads CASSQERTGLSGYTF. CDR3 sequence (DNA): TGTGCCAGCAGCCAAGAAAGGACAGGGCTTAGTGGCTACACCTTC.

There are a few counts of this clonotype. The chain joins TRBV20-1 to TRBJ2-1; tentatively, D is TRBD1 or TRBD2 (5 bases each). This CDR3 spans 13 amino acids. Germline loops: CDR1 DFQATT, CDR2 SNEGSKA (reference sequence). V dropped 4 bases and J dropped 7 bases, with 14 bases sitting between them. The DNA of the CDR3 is TGCAGTGCTATACGGGGCCAAAAGAATGAGCAGTTCTTC. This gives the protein CSAIRGQKNEQFF.

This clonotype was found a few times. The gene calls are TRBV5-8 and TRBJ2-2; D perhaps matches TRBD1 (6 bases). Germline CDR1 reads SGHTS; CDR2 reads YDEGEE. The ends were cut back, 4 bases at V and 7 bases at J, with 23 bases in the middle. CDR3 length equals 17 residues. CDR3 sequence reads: CASSPPRGTPFDGELFF. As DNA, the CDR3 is TGTGCCAGCAGCCCGCCTAGGGGGACACCGTTTGACGGGGAGCTGTTTTTT.

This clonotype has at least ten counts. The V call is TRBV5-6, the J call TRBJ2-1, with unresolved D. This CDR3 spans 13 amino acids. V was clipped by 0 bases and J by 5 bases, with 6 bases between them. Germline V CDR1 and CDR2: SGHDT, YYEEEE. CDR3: CASSLVDHNEQFF. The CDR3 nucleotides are TGTGCCAGCAGCTTGGTCGACCACAATGAGCAGTTCTTC.

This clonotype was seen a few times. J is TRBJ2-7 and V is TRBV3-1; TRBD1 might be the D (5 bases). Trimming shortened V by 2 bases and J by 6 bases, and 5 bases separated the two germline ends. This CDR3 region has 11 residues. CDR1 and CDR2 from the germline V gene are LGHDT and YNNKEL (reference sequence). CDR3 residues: CASSQQGEQYF. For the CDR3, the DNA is TGTGCCAGCAGCCAACAGGGCGAGCAGTACTTC.

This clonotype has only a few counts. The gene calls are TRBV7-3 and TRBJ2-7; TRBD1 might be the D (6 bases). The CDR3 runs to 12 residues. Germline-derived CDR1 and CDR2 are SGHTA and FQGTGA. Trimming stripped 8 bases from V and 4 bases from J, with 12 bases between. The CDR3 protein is CASLTDSYEQYV. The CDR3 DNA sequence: TGTGCCAGCCTGACGGACAGTTACGAGCAGTACGTC.

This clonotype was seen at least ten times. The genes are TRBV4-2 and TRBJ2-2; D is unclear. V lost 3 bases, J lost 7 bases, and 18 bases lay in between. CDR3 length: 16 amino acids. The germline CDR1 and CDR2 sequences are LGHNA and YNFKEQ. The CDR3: CASSHLRSDNGGELFF. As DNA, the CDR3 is TGTGCCAGCAGCCACCTAAGGTCAGACAATGGCGGGGAGCTGTTTTTT.

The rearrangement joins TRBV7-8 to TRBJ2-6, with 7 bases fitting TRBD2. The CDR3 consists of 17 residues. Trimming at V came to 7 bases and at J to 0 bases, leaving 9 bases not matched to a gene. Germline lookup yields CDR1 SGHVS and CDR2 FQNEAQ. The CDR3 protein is CASTKVGGSSGANVLTF. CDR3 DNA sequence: TGTGCCAGCACAAAGGTCGGGGGGAGCTCTGGGGCCAACGTCCTGACTTTC.

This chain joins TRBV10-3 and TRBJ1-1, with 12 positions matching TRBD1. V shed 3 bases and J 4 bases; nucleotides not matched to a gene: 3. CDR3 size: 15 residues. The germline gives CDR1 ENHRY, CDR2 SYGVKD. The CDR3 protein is CAISELGQGATEAFF. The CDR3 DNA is TGTGCCATCAGTGAATTGGGACAGGGGGCCACTGAAGCTTTCTTT.

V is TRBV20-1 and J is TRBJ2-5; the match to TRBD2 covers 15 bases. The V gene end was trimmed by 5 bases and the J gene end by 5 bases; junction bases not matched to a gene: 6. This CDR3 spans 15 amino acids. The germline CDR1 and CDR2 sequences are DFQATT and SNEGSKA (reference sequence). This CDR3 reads CSADGTSGGLETQYF. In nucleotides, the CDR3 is TGCAGTGCTGACGGGACTAGCGGGGGGTTGGAGACCCAGTACTTC.

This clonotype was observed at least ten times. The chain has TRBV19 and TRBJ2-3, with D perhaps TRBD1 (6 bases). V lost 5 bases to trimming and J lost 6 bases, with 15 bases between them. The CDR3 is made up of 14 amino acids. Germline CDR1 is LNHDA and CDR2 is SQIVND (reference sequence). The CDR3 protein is CASSSDRRRDTQYF. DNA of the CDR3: TGTGCCAGTAGTTCAGACAGGCGGAGGGATACGCAGTATTTT.

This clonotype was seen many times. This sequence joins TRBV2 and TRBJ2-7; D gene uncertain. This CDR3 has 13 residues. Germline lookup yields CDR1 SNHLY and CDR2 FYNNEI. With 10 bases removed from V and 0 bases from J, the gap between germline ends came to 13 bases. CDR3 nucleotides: TGTGCCACTACCCTGACTGACTCCTACGAGCAGTACTTC. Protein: CATTLTDSYEQYF. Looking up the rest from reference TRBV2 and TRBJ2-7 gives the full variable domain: EPEVTQTPSHQVTQMGQEVILRCVPISNHLYFYWYRQILGQKVEFLVSFYNNEISEKSEIFDDQFSVERPDGSNFTLKIRSTKLEDSAMYFCATTLTDSYEQYFGPGTRLTVT.

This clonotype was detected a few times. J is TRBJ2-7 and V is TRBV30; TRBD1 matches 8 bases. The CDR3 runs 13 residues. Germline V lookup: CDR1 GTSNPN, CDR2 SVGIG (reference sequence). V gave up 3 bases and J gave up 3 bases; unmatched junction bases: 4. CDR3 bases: TGTGCCTGGAGACGGACAGGGAGCTACGAGCAGTACTTC. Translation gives CAWRRTGSYEQYF.

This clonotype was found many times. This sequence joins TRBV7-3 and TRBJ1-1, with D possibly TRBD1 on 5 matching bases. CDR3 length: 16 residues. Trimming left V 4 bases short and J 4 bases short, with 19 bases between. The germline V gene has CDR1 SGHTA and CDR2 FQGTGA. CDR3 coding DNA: TGTGCCAGCAGCTCGATCCCCGGGGACCTGGGCACTGAAGCTTTCTTT. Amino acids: CASSSIPGDLGTEAFF.

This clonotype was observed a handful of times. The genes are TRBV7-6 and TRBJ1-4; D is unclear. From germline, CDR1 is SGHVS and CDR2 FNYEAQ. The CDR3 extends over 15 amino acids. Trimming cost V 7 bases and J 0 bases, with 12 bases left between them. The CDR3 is CASTLGYTTNEKLFF. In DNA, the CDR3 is TGTGCCAGCACCCTAGGCTATACAACTAATGAAAAACTGTTTTTT. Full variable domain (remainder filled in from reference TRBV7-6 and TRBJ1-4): GAGVSQSPRYKVTKRGQDVALRCDPISGHVSLYWYRQALGQGPEFLTYFNYEAQQDKSGLPNDRFSAERPEGSISTLTIQRTEQRDSAMYRCASTLGYTTNEKLFFGSGTQLSVL.

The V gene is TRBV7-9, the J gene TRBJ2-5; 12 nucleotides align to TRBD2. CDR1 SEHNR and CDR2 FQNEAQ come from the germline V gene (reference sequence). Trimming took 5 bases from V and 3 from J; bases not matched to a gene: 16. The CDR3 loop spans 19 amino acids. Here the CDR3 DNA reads TGTGCCAGCAGCCCCCGGAACTCTCTCGGACTAGCGGGGAAAGAGACCCAGTACTTC. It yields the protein CASSPRNSLGLAGKETQYF.

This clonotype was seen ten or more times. Written as DNA, the CDR3 is TGTGCCAGCAGCCAACCGTCAATGAAAAGGCTGTTTTTT. The encoded protein is CASSQPSMKRLFF. V usage is TRBV5-5 and J usage is TRBJ1-4; D uncertain. The length of the CDR3 is 13 residues. Trimming removed 4 bases from V and 14 bases from J, with 18 bases in between. Germline CDR1 SGHKS, CDR2 YYEKEE (reference sequence).

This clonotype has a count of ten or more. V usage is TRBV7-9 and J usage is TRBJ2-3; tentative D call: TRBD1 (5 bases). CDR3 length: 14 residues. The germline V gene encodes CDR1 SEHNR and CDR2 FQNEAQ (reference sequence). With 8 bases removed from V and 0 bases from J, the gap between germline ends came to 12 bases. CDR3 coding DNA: TGTGCCAGCCAGGGCCCCTCTAGCACAGATACGCAGTATTTT. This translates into CASQGPSSTDTQYF.

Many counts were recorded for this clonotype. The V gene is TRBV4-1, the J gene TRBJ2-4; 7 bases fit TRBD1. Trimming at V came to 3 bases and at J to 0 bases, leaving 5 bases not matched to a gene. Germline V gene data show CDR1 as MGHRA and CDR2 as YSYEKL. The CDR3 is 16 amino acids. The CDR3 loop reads CASSHRDSPAKNIQYF. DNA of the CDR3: TGCGCCAGCAGCCACCGGGACAGCCCAGCCAAAAACATTCAGTACTTC.

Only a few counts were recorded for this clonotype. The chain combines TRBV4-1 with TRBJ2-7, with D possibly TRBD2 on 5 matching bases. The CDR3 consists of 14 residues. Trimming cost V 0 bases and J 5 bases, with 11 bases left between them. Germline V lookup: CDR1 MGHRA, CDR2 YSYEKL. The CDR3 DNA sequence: TGCGCCAGCAGCCAAGATGGAGGTGTCAACGAGCAGTACTTC. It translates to CASSQDGGVNEQYF.